The 11 T cell receptor beta chains reported below all come from one sample, sequenced in a study of CD8+ T cells in alopecia areata. The authors extracted RNA and reverse transcribed it into cDNA as the sequencing template. The table came from immunoSEQ multiplex PCR; TCRdb's copy has only in-frame clones and leaves some out. The table records hundreds of thousands of clones, 65% to 70% of them present only once. The starting material was CD4+ T cells sorted from blood, obtained at week 0. The source is a human donor with alopecia areata.

J is TRBJ2-7 and V is TRBV6-5; 9 bases align to TRBD2. The trim removed 7 bases at V and 7 bases at J, leaving 11 bases unmatched. CDR3 length: 14 amino acids. The germline CDR1 and CDR2 sequences are MNHEY and SVGAGI. CDR3 sequence reads: CASNERGALAEQYF. In DNA form, the CDR3 reads TGTGCCAGCAATGAGCGGGGGGCCCTCGCGGAGCAGTACTTC.

In its sample, this clone was seen once. The rearrangement links TRBV29-1 to TRBJ2-3, with D unresolved. The V end lost 5 bases, the J end lost 2 bases, and 8 bases lay between the germline ends. The germline gives CDR1 SQVTM, CDR2 ANQGSEA. The CDR3 extends over 12 amino acids. CDR3 sequence reads: CSVLGDTDTQYF. The DNA of the CDR3 is TGCAGCGTTCTAGGAGACACAGATACGCAGTATTTT.

CDR3 sequence reads: CASSLAQETQYF. The CDR3 coding sequence is TGTGCCAGCAGCTTAGCCCAAGAGACCCAGTACTTC. This sequence joins TRBV7-3 and TRBJ2-5; no clear D gene. Germline V gene data show CDR1 as SGHTA and CDR2 as FQGTGA. CDR3 length: 12 residues. Deletions cut 2 bases from V and 1 base from J, with 2 bases between.

The chain has TRBV30 and TRBJ2-3; D gene unclear. V was clipped by 4 bases and J by 2 bases, with 4 bases between them. The germline V gene has CDR1 GTSNPN and CDR2 SVGIG (reference sequence). CDR3 length: 11 amino acids. This chain's CDR3 is CAWTFTDTQYF. DNA of the CDR3: TGTGCCTGGACCTTCACAGATACGCAGTATTTT.

Regarding this clone: Other nucleotide sequences in the sample specify the same CDR3. The V call is TRBV5-1, the J call TRBJ2-1; 8 nucleotides agree with TRBD1. Trimming cost V 0 bases and J 1 base; bases outside gene matches: 3. CDR3 length equals 16 residues. The germline V gene has CDR1 SGHRS and CDR2 YFSETQ. The CDR3 region is CASSLAGGLSYNEQFF. The CDR3 DNA reads as TGCGCCAGCAGCTTGGCAGGGGGCTTATCCTACAATGAGCAGTTCTTC.

V gene TRBV27 combines with J gene TRBJ1-2; 8 positions match TRBD1. Germline CDR1 is MNHEY and CDR2 is SMNVEV (reference sequence). The CDR3 spans 15 residues. V shed 2 bases, J shed 5 bases, and the junction held 7 bases outside the gene matches. The CDR3 loop reads CASSLGGRTGYGYTF. CDR3 coding DNA: TGTGCCAGCAGTTTAGGGGGGAGGACAGGGTATGGCTACACCTTC.

V is TRBV4-1 and J is TRBJ1-2; 8 bases agree with TRBD1. The junction had 6 bases not matched to a gene; V was cut back by 4 bases and J by 8 bases. Germline values: CDR1 MGHRA, CDR2 YSYEKL. CDR3 length equals 13 residues. This chain's CDR3 is CASSLPRGQGYTF. CDR3 nucleotides: TGCGCCAGCAGCCTCCCCAGGGGGCAGGGCTACACCTTC.

The chain joins TRBV4-2 to TRBJ2-5; 8 bases are a match to TRBD2. The germline V gene has CDR1 LGHNA and CDR2 YNFKEQ. V lost 0 bases to trimming and J lost 4 bases; unmatched junction nucleotides: 1. This CDR3 region has 14 residues. DNA for the CDR3: TGTGCCAGCAGCCAAGATCGGGGGGGAGAGACCCAGTACTTC. This encodes CASSQDRGGETQYF.

In DNA form, the CDR3 reads TGCGCCAGCAGTTATTCTGGGGCCAACGTCCTGACTTTC. This sequence encodes CASSYSGANVLTF. This chain links TRBV5-1 with TRBJ2-6; unclear D gene. This CDR3 contains 13 residues. The V end was cut by 5 bases, the J end by 1 base, with 4 bases between. Per the germline V gene, CDR1 is SGHRS and CDR2 is YFSETQ. Drawing the rest from reference TRBV5-1 and TRBJ2-6, the complete variable domain is KAGVTQTPRYLIKTRGQQVTLSCSPISGHRSVSWYQQTPGQGLQFLFEYFSETQRNKGNFPGRFSGRQFSNSRSEMNVSTLELGDSALYLCASSYSGANVLTFGAGSRLTVL.

This chain uses TRBV25-1 with TRBJ1-6, with D possibly TRBD1 on 6 matching bases. The CDR3 extends over 16 amino acids. Trimming pared 1 base from V and 6 bases from J, leaving 13 bases between. Germline values: CDR1 MGHDK, CDR2 SYGVNS. In DNA, the CDR3 is TGTGCCAGCAGTGAATGGGGGGCGCAGGGTAATTCACCCCTCCACTTT. It specifies CASSEWGAQGNSPLHF.

V is TRBV14 and J is TRBJ2-1; D gene ambiguous. V dropped 1 base and J dropped 0 bases, with 7 bases sitting between them. The V gene's germline CDR1 is SGHDN and CDR2 FVKESK. The CDR3 has 15 residues. CDR3 DNA: TGTGCCAGCAGCCAAGGCATTACCTCCTACAATGAGCAGTTCTTC. Amino acids: CASSQGITSYNEQFF.